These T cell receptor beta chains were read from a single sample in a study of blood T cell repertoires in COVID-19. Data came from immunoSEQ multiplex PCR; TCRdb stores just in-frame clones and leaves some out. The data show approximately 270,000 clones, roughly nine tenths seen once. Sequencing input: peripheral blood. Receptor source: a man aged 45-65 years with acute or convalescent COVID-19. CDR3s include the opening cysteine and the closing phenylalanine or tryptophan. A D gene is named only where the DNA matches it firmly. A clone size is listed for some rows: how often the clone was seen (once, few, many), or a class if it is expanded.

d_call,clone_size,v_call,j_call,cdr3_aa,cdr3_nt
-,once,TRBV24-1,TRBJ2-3,CATSDGGRDTQYF,TGTGCCACCAGTGATGGGGGGAGAGATACGCAGTATTTT
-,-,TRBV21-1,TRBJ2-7,CASSKVSRDRAYEQYF,TGTGCCAGCAGCAAAGTTTCTAGGGACAGGGCCTACGAGCAGTACTTC
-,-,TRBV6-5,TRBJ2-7,CASSYNGEPGEQYF,TGTGCCAGCAGTTATAATGGAGAACCCGGCGAGCAGTACTTC
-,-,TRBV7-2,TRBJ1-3,CASSRGSSGNTIYF,TGTGCCAGCAGTCGGGGGTCCTCTGGAAACACCATATATTTT
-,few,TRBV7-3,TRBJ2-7,CASSLLGASEQYF,TGTGCCAGCAGCTTACTCGGAGCAAGCGAGCAGTACTTC
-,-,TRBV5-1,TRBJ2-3,CASSLDFSDTDTQYF,TGCGCCAGCAGCTTGGACTTTTCTGACACAGATACGCAGTATTTT
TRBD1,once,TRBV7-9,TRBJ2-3,CASSLLGTDFTDTQYF,TGTGCCAGCAGCTTATTGGGGACAGACTTCACAGATACGCAGTATTTT
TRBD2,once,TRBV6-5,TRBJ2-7,CASRTGTNYYEQYF,TGTGCCAGCAGGACCGGGACTAATTACTACGAGCAGTACTTC
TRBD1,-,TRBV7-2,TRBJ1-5,CASSLVGTGNQPQHF,TGTGCCAGCAGCTTAGTAGGGACAGGGAATCAGCCCCAGCATTTT
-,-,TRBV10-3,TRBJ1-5,CAISEFSGSNQPQHF,TGTGCCATCAGTGAGTTTTCAGGGTCCAATCAGCCCCAGCATTTT
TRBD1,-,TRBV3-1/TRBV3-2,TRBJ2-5,CASSPSPGQGSGTQYF,TGTGCCAGCAGCCCATCCCCGGGACAGGGTAGTGGGACCCAGTACTTC
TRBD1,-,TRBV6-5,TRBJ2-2,CASRRTGNDGGELFF,TGTGCCAGCAGACGGACAGGGAATGATGGCGGGGAGCTGTTTTTT
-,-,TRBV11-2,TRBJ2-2,CASSLVGATGELFF,TGTGCCAGCAGCCTAGTAGGGGCGACCGGGGAGCTGTTTTTT
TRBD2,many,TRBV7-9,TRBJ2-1,CASSPPLAGGLQNEQFF,TGTGCCAGCAGCCCTCCACTAGCGGGGGGGCTTCAGAATGAGCAGTTCTTC
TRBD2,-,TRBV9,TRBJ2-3,CASSVSSGGRDTQYF,TGTGCCAGCAGCGTATCTAGCGGGGGTAGAGATACGCAGTATTTT
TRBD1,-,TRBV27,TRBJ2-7,CASSWTGRSPYEQYF,TGTGCCAGCAGTTGGACAGGGCGATCCCCCTACGAGCAGTACTTC
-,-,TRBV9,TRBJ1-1,CASSSQSVTEAFF,TGTGCCAGCAGCTCACAGTCGGTCACTGAAGCTTTCTTT
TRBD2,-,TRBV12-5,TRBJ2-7,CASGLVGGSRSYEQYF,TGTGCTAGTGGTTTGGTCGGGGGGAGTAGGTCCTACGAGCAGTACTTC
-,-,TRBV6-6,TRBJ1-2,CASSPSYGYTF,TGTGCCAGCAGTCCGAGCTATGGCTACACCTTC
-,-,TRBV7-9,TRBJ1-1,CASSLNQGNTEAFF,TGTGCCAGCAGCTTAAACCAGGGGAACACTGAAGCTTTCTTT
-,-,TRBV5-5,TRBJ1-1,CASSLVRGTEAFF,TGTGCCAGCAGCTTGGTCAGGGGCACTGAAGCTTTCTTT
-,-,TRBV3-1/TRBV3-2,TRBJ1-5,CASSPGVNQPQHF,TGTGCCAGCAGCCCCGGAGTGAATCAGCCCCAGCATTTT
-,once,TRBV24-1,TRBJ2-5,CATSDPSRTQYF,TGTGCCACCAGTGACCCCAGTCGGACCCAGTACTTC
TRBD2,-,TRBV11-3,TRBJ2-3,CASSSSGTSKELDPDTQYF,TGTGCCAGCAGCTCCTCTGGGACTAGCAAGGAGCTCGACCCAGATACGCAGTATTTT
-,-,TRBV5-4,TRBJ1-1,CATAIGGMNTEAFF,TGTGCCACCGCGATCGGCGGTATGAACACTGAAGCTTTCTTT